Presented here are 18 T cell receptor beta chains from one specimen sequenced in a study of shared clonotypes between healthy human individuals. Here immunoSEQ multiplex PCR was the method, and the copy in TCRdb shows in-frame clones only, minus some. The sample has some 450,000 clones; roughly four fifths are singletons. The source material was PBMCs. These TCRs come from a woman aged 40 to 50 in good health. Some clones in this sample may be carry-over from other donors' samples.

On this clone: This could be a read error, since a much larger clone is one nucleotide away. This chain connects TRBV9 to TRBJ2-2, with TRBD1 matching 7 bases. The CDR3 contains 16 residues. Germline V lookup: CDR1 SGDLS, CDR2 YYNGEE. V gave up 4 bases and J gave up 0 bases; unmatched junction bases: 6. CDR3 residues: CASSKNRGSNTGELFF. DNA of the CDR3: TGTGCCAGCAGCAAGAACAGGGGTTCGAACACCGGGGAGCTGTTTTTT. Drawing the rest from reference TRBV9 and TRBJ2-2, the complete variable domain is DSGVTQTPKHLITATGQRVTLRCSPRSGDLSVYWYQQSLDQGLQFLIQYYNGEERAKGNILERFSAQQFPDLHSELNLSSLELGDSALYFCASSKNRGSNTGELFFGEGSRLTVL.

The chain has TRBV5-1 and TRBJ2-3, with a tentative D call TRBD1 (5 bases). The CDR3 consists of 14 residues. Germline V gives CDR1 SGHRS, CDR2 YFSETQ. V was trimmed by 5 bases and J by 4 bases, leaving 14 bases between them. The CDR3 protein is CASSGQGRPDTQYF. CDR3 sequence (DNA): TGCGCCAGCAGTGGCCAGGGCCGGCCAGATACGCAGTATTTT.

The chain uses TRBV10-3 and TRBJ1-1, with TRBD1 identical over 7 bases. Trimming took 2 bases from V and 3 from J; bases not matched to a gene: 0. The germline gives CDR1 ENHRY, CDR2 SYGVKD. This CDR3 spans 13 amino acids. CDR3 sequence reads: CAISETGDTEAFF. The CDR3 DNA follows: TGTGCCATCAGTGAGACAGGGGACACTGAAGCTTTCTTT.

V usage is TRBV18 and J usage is TRBJ1-2, with a tentative D call TRBD1 (6 bases). This CDR3 is built from 13 residues. Trimming took 6 bases from V and 6 from J, leaving 14 bases between them. Germline V gene sequence: CDR1 KGHSH, CDR2 LQKENI. The CDR3 DNA sequence: TGTGCCAGCTCTCAACGGACAGATAATGGCTACACCTTC. Its protein is CASSQRTDNGYTF.

This clone has a handful of counts. This chain links TRBV9 with TRBJ1-2; the D is unclear. Trimming took off 3 bases at V and 14 bases at J, with 26 bases between the two ends. Germline assignment: CDR1 SGDLS and CDR2 YYNGEE. This CDR3 spans 15 amino acids. Here the CDR3 reads CASSGGTGLILLLTF. The CDR3 DNA sequence: TGTGCCAGCAGCGGGGGTACGGGTCTAATCCTTCTATTGACCTTC. The variable domain in full, completed from reference TRBV9 and TRBJ1-2, reads DSGVTQTPKHLITATGQRVTLRCSPRSGDLSVYWYQQSLDQGLQFLIQYYNGEERAKGNILERFSAQQFPDLHSELNLSSLELGDSALYFCASSGGTGLILLLTFGSGTRLTVV.

The sample holds a few counts of this clone. This likely traces to a read error, being one base from a far larger clone. This sample also contains other DNA sequences that code for the same CDR3. The CDR3 loop reads CSESSNYGYTF. For the CDR3, the DNA is TGCAGCGAGTCATCAAACTATGGCTACACCTTC. The chain combines TRBV29-1 with TRBJ1-2; D is uncertain. Looked up from germline, CDR1 is SQVTM and CDR2 is ANQGSEA. The CDR3 runs to 11 residues. V was clipped by 7 bases and J by 2 bases, with 8 bases between them.

The sample holds many counts of this clone. Other DNA sequences in this sample translate to the same CDR3. This chain links TRBV15 with TRBJ2-7; TRBD2 matches 11 bases. This CDR3 comprises 15 residues. V was pared by 2 bases and J by 2 bases, with 2 bases of the junction left unmatched. From germline, CDR1 is LNHNV and CDR2 YYDKDF (reference sequence). Here the CDR3 reads CATSRLAGGTYEQYF. The CDR3 bases are TGTGCCACCAGCAGACTAGCGGGAGGCACCTACGAGCAGTACTTC. Based on the CDR3 plus reference TRBV15 and TRBJ2-7, the full variable domain is DAMVIQNPRYQVTQFGKPVTLSCSQTLNHNVMYWYQQKSSQAPKLLFHYYDKDFNNEADTPDNFQSRRPNTSFCFLDIRSPGLGDTAMYLCATSRLAGGTYEQYFGPGTRLTVT.

The rearrangement uses TRBV6-6 and TRBJ1-5; D perhaps matches TRBD1 (6 bases). The CDR3 sequence is 16 residues long. Germline V gene lookup returns CDR1 MNHNY and CDR2 SVGAGI (reference sequence). V dropped 2 bases and J dropped 6 bases, with 17 bases sitting between them. CDR3 sequence: CASSYTIGGNGQPQHF. DNA for the CDR3: TGTGCCAGCAGTTACACGATCGGGGGCAACGGTCAGCCCCAGCATTTT.

V is TRBV7-9 and J is TRBJ2-4; TRBD2 might be the D (5 bases). CDR1 and CDR2 (germline): SEHNR, FQNEAQ (reference sequence). The CDR3 consists of 14 residues. The V gene lost 5 bases and the J gene lost 3 bases, with 11 bases spanning the gap. The CDR3 here is CASSPDGGKNIQYF. Here the CDR3 DNA reads TGTGCCAGCAGCCCGGACGGAGGCAAAAACATTCAGTACTTC.

This clone was detected only once. The rearrangement joins TRBV11-2 to TRBJ2-1; TRBD2 aligns across 7 bases. V lost 5 bases, J lost 7 bases, and 11 bases stayed unmatched. This CDR3 spans 15 amino acids. CDR1 is SGHAT, CDR2 FQNNGV, per germline. CDR3 DNA sequence: TGTGCCAGCAGCGGGGGGGTGGTAGCGTTTAATGAGCAGTTCTTC. Encoded protein: CASSGGVVAFNEQFF.

V gene TRBV30 combines with J gene TRBJ1-1, with D possibly TRBD1 on 6 matching bases. The germline CDR1 and CDR2 sequences are GTSNPN and SVGIG (reference sequence). This CDR3 spans 13 amino acids. The V end was cut by 3 bases, the J end by 6 bases, with 14 bases between. CDR3 sequence: CAWRGGEKAEAFF. As DNA, the CDR3 is TGTGCCTGGAGAGGGGGGGAAAAGGCTGAAGCTTTCTTT. Using reference TRBV30 and TRBJ1-1 for the parts outside the CDR3, the full variable domain is SQTIHQWPATLVQPVGSPLSLECTVEGTSNPNLYWYRQAAGRGLQLLFYSVGIGQISSEVPQNLSASRPQDRQFILSSKKLLLSDSGFYLCAWRGGEKAEAFFGQGTRLTVV.

The chain recombines TRBV7-2 with TRBJ2-7; D is perhaps TRBD2 (5 bases). The germline V and J ends were trimmed by 1 base and 7 bases, with 11 bases remaining between them. Germline CDR1 reads SGHTA; CDR2 reads FQGNSA. There are 13 residues in the CDR3. The CDR3 sequence is CASSLVNRDEQYF. The CDR3 nucleotides are TGTGCCAGCAGCTTAGTAAACCGGGATGAGCAGTACTTC.

This chain connects TRBV27 to TRBJ1-1; no definite D call. The CDR3 extends over 14 amino acids. Between the trimmed V and J ends, which lost 6 bases and 0 bases, there was a span of 11 bases. The V gene's germline CDR1 is MNHEY and CDR2 SMNVEV (reference sequence). The CDR3 here is CASSRGDMNTEAFF. The CDR3 DNA is TGTGCCAGCAGCCGTGGAGATATGAACACTGAAGCTTTCTTT.

This chain links TRBV5-6 with TRBJ1-2; D is possibly TRBD1 (5 bases). Trimming stripped 0 bases from V and 4 bases from J, with 10 bases between. This CDR3 comprises 14 residues. Germline V CDR1 and CDR2: SGHDT, YYEEEE. The chain's CDR3 is CASSLVGGGYGYTF. The CDR3 nucleotides read TGTGCCAGCAGCTTGGTTGGGGGAGGCTATGGCTACACCTTC.

The chain uses TRBV6-1 and TRBJ1-1; TRBD1 aligns across 7 bases. The length of the CDR3 is 15 residues. V shed 6 bases and J 1 base; nucleotides not matched to a gene: 8. Germline V gene lookup returns CDR1 MNHNS and CDR2 SASEGT. CDR3 DNA: TGTGCCAGCAGAAAACAGGGGAACTCGAACACTGAAGCTTTCTTT. This encodes CASRKQGNSNTEAFF.

A note on this clone: A read error may produce the germline difference seen at one junction end. The V and J genes are TRBV30 and TRBJ2-5; no reliable D call. CDR1 and CDR2 (germline): GTSNPN, SVGIG (reference sequence). The CDR3 runs to 14 residues. For the CDR3, the DNA is TGTACCTGGAGTGTAATCGGCAACCTTGGGGCCCAGTACTTC. Translation gives CTWSVIGNLGAQYF.

To note about this clone: A read error may produce the germline difference seen at one junction end. The chain couples TRBV7-7 to TRBJ2-2; D is unclear. This CDR3 is 14 amino acids long. CDR1 is SSHAT and CDR2 is FNYEAQ in the germline V gene (reference sequence). CDR3 DNA: TGTGCTAGCAGCTTAGTGGGTATGACCGGGGAGCTGTTTTTT. Amino acids: CASSLVGMTGELFF.

J is TRBJ2-7 and V is TRBV5-1; a weak D match, TRBD1 (5 bases). Trimming took off 4 bases at V and 2 bases at J, with 10 bases between the two ends. The CDR3 has 13 residues. CDR1 and CDR2 (germline): SGHRS, YFSETQ. CDR3 in amino acids: CASSMDTTYEQYF. The CDR3 DNA reads TGCGCCAGCAGCATGGACACCACCTACGAGCAGTACTTC.